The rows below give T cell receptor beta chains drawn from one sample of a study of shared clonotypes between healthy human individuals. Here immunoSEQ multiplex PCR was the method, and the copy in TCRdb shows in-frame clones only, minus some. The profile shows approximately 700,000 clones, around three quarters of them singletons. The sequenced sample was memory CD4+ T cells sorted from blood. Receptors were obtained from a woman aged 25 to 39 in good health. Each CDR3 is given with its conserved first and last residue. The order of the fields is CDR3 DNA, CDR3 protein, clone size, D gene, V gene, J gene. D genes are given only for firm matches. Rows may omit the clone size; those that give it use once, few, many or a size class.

cdr3_nt: TGTGCCAGCAGACTAGCGGGAGGGCCACAAGATACGCAGTATTTT
cdr3_aa: CASRLAGGPQDTQYF
clone_size: NA
d_call: TRBD2
v_call: TRBV5-4
j_call: TRBJ2-3

cdr3_nt: TGTGCCAGCAGTTTTGGATTTTTTGTCACAGACGGCAATCAGCCCCAGCATTTT
cdr3_aa: CASSFGFFVTDGNQPQHF
clone_size: NA
d_call: NA
v_call: TRBV28
j_call: TRBJ1-5

cdr3_nt: TGCGCCAGCAGCCCCGGGGACAGGGTTCTCGAGCAGTACTTC
cdr3_aa: CASSPGDRVLEQYF
clone_size: NA
d_call: TRBD1
v_call: TRBV5-1
j_call: TRBJ2-7

cdr3_nt: TGTGCCAGCAGTGAATACCGGGAAGAGACCCAGTACTTC
cdr3_aa: CASSEYREETQYF
clone_size: NA
d_call: NA
v_call: TRBV25-1
j_call: TRBJ2-5

cdr3_nt: TGCAGGCCTACTAGCCCCGGGGAGCTGTTTTTT
cdr3_aa: CRPTSPGELFF
clone_size: few
d_call: NA
v_call: TRBV20-1
j_call: TRBJ2-2

cdr3_nt: TGTGCCAGCAGTGATCTAGCCAGGGGACTGTTT
cdr3_aa: CASSDLARGLF
clone_size: many
d_call: NA
v_call: TRBV6-1
j_call: TRBJ1-1

cdr3_nt: TGCAGCGTTAACAGGGGGCTTCACTATGGCTACACCTTC
cdr3_aa: CSVNRGLHYGYTF
clone_size: NA
d_call: TRBD1
v_call: TRBV29-1
j_call: TRBJ1-2

cdr3_nt: TGTGCCAGCAGCCCGGTAGAGCGGGCAGATACGCAGTATTTT
cdr3_aa: CASSPVERADTQYF
clone_size: NA
d_call: NA
v_call: TRBV4-2
j_call: TRBJ2-3

cdr3_nt: TGTGCCAGCAGCCGACTAGGACTAGCGGGAGGGCATCGTCGCACAGATACGCAGTATTTT
cdr3_aa: CASSRLGLAGGHRRTDTQYF
clone_size: NA
d_call: TRBD2
v_call: TRBV14
j_call: TRBJ2-3

cdr3_nt: TGTGCCAGCAGCTTGGTGTGGTCGCAAAAGGAGCAGTACTTC
cdr3_aa: CASSLVWSQKEQYF
clone_size: NA
d_call: NA
v_call: TRBV5-6
j_call: TRBJ2-7

cdr3_nt: TGCGCCAGCAGTCTGGGGACGGGGATCAATCAGCCCCAGCATTTT
cdr3_aa: CASSLGTGINQPQHF
clone_size: NA
d_call: NA
v_call: TRBV5-1
j_call: TRBJ1-5

cdr3_nt: TGTGCCAGTAGTATACGGGACCCCAGGTCTGGGGCCAACGTCCTGACTTTC
cdr3_aa: CASSIRDPRSGANVLTF
clone_size: NA
d_call: NA
v_call: TRBV19
j_call: TRBJ2-6

cdr3_nt: TGCGCCAGCAGGTTCGGGCTTAGCACAGATACGCAGTATTTT
cdr3_aa: CASRFGLSTDTQYF
clone_size: NA
d_call: NA
v_call: TRBV5-1
j_call: TRBJ2-3

cdr3_nt: TGTGCCAGCAGTTTTTATGGTACGGGACAAAACATTCAGTACTTC
cdr3_aa: CASSFYGTGQNIQYF
clone_size: once
d_call: NA
v_call: TRBV11-2
j_call: TRBJ2-4

cdr3_nt: TGTGCCATCAGTGAGTCGATGCTTGACGAGCAGTACTTC
cdr3_aa: CAISESMLDEQYF
clone_size: NA
d_call: NA
v_call: TRBV10-3
j_call: TRBJ2-7

cdr3_nt: TGTGCCAGCAGCTCTACAACCTCTGGGGCCAACGTCCTGACTTTC
cdr3_aa: CASSSTTSGANVLTF
clone_size: NA
d_call: NA
v_call: TRBV11-2
j_call: TRBJ2-6

cdr3_nt: TGTGCCAGCAGCGGATGGGGCCACCCTGAAGCTTTCTTT
cdr3_aa: CASSGWGHPEAFF
clone_size: NA
d_call: NA
v_call: TRBV6-1
j_call: TRBJ1-1

cdr3_nt: TGCGCCAGCAGTGGCCCTGAACAGGGCTATGGCTACACCTTC
cdr3_aa: CASSGPEQGYGYTF
clone_size: once
d_call: NA
v_call: TRBV10-2
j_call: TRBJ1-2

cdr3_nt: TGTGCCAGCAGCTTCAGGGGCGGCCGAGAAAAACTGTTTTTT
cdr3_aa: CASSFRGGREKLFF
clone_size: NA
d_call: NA
v_call: TRBV7-9
j_call: TRBJ1-4

cdr3_nt: TGTGCCAGCAGCAGACTTACTGAAGCTTTCTTT
cdr3_aa: CASSRLTEAFF
clone_size: NA
d_call: NA
v_call: TRBV6-6
j_call: TRBJ1-1

cdr3_nt: TGTGCCAGCAGCGCAGGGACTGGGGCCAACGTCCTGACTTTC
cdr3_aa: CASSAGTGANVLTF
clone_size: NA
d_call: NA
v_call: TRBV13
j_call: TRBJ2-6

cdr3_nt: TGTGCCAGCAGCTCAGGGCTGAACACTGAAGCTTTCTTT
cdr3_aa: CASSSGLNTEAFF
clone_size: NA
d_call: NA
v_call: TRBV11-1
j_call: TRBJ1-1

cdr3_nt: TGTGCCTGGAGTGTCGTAGATACGCAGTATTTT
cdr3_aa: CAWSVVDTQYF
clone_size: NA
d_call: NA
v_call: TRBV30
j_call: TRBJ2-3

cdr3_nt: TGTGCCAGCAGTTTAAGCACCATCCAAGAGACCCAGTACTTC
cdr3_aa: CASSLSTIQETQYF
clone_size: NA
d_call: NA
v_call: TRBV28
j_call: TRBJ2-5

cdr3_nt: TGCGCCAGCACTTGGACAGGGGAGGCTTACGAGCAGTACTTC
cdr3_aa: CASTWTGEAYEQYF
clone_size: NA
d_call: TRBD1
v_call: TRBV10-2
j_call: TRBJ2-7

cdr3_nt: TGTGCCAGCAGCCCTCGGAATGAGCAGTTCTTC
cdr3_aa: CASSPRNEQFF
clone_size: few
d_call: NA
v_call: TRBV7-2
j_call: TRBJ2-1

cdr3_nt: TGCAGCGTTGGGCCCTCCAGGGGGGCTGAGTATTCTCAGCAGTTCTTC
cdr3_aa: CSVGPSRGAEYSQQFF
clone_size: NA
d_call: NA
v_call: TRBV29-1
j_call: TRBJ2-1

cdr3_nt: TGTGCCAGCAGTTTTCCGGCCCTCTACGAGCAGTACTTC
cdr3_aa: CASSFPALYEQYF
clone_size: NA
d_call: NA
v_call: TRBV28
j_call: TRBJ2-7

cdr3_nt: TGTGCCAGCTCCGTTACAGGGGAAACTGAAGCTTTCTTT
cdr3_aa: CASSVTGETEAFF
clone_size: NA
d_call: TRBD1
v_call: TRBV6-1
j_call: TRBJ1-1

cdr3_nt: TGCGCCACCGCCTTTGGGTTTTCTAATGAAAAACTGTTTTTT
cdr3_aa: CATAFGFSNEKLFF
clone_size: once
d_call: NA
v_call: TRBV10-2
j_call: TRBJ1-4

cdr3_nt: TGCGCCAGCAGCTCCCCTCCCCCCCCCAGGGGTCCAGATACGCAGTATTTT
cdr3_aa: CASSSPPPPRGPDTQYF
clone_size: NA
d_call: NA
v_call: TRBV5-1
j_call: TRBJ2-3

cdr3_nt: TGCGCCAGCAGCCGGTGGGAGCGTAGCTCCTACAATGAGCAGTTCTTC
cdr3_aa: CASSRWERSSYNEQFF
clone_size: NA
d_call: NA
v_call: TRBV5-1
j_call: TRBJ2-1

cdr3_nt: TGTGCCAGCAGTCCCCCGACTAGCGGAGCCCCAGATACGCAGTATTTT
cdr3_aa: CASSPPTSGAPDTQYF
clone_size: NA
d_call: TRBD2
v_call: TRBV25-1
j_call: TRBJ2-3

cdr3_nt: TGTGCCAGCAGCGGAACCGGGACAGAGTATGGCTACACCTTC
cdr3_aa: CASSGTGTEYGYTF
clone_size: NA
d_call: TRBD1
v_call: TRBV5-6
j_call: TRBJ1-2

cdr3_nt: TGCGCCAGCAGCCAAGCTTCAGAGACTAGCGACTACACAGATACGCAGTATTTT
cdr3_aa: CASSQASETSDYTDTQYF
clone_size: NA
d_call: TRBD2
v_call: TRBV4-1
j_call: TRBJ2-3

cdr3_nt: TGTGCTAGTGGAGTGTGGATCACAGATACGCAGTATTTT
cdr3_aa: CASGVWITDTQYF
clone_size: NA
d_call: NA
v_call: TRBV12-5
j_call: TRBJ2-3

cdr3_nt: TGTGCCAGCAGTTACTCGGGCCGTTTGAACACTGAAGCTTTCTTT
cdr3_aa: CASSYSGRLNTEAFF
clone_size: NA
d_call: NA
v_call: TRBV6-5
j_call: TRBJ1-1

cdr3_nt: TGTGCCAGCAGTTTCCCGAACGTAGGGGCTACTAGCGGGAGCCGAGCCTACAATGAGCAGTTCTTC
cdr3_aa: CASSFPNVGATSGSRAYNEQFF
clone_size: many
d_call: TRBD2
v_call: TRBV28
j_call: TRBJ2-1

cdr3_nt: TGTGCCAGCAGCCGGGGACAGGGTAATGAAAAACTGTTTTTT
cdr3_aa: CASSRGQGNEKLFF
clone_size: NA
d_call: TRBD1
v_call: TRBV27
j_call: TRBJ1-4

cdr3_nt: TGTGCCAGCAGTGAATTCCACAATTCCTACGAGCAGTACTTC
cdr3_aa: CASSEFHNSYEQYF
clone_size: NA
d_call: NA
v_call: TRBV6-1
j_call: TRBJ2-7

cdr3_nt: TGTGCCAGCAGTCAAGGACAGGCCTTAAATCAGCCCCAGCATTTT
cdr3_aa: CASSQGQALNQPQHF
clone_size: NA
d_call: TRBD1
v_call: TRBV28
j_call: TRBJ1-5

cdr3_nt: TGTGCCAGCAGTTTTGAACAGGGGGTCACCGGGGAGCTGTTTTTT
cdr3_aa: CASSFEQGVTGELFF
clone_size: once
d_call: TRBD1
v_call: TRBV28
j_call: TRBJ2-2

cdr3_nt: TGCGCCAGCAGCCCGGACAGAGGAGAGACCCAGTACTTC
cdr3_aa: CASSPDRGETQYF
clone_size: few
d_call: NA
v_call: TRBV5-1
j_call: TRBJ2-5

cdr3_nt: TGTGCCAGCAGCTTTCCCGGCACGGGGTTCTACGAGCAGTACTTC
cdr3_aa: CASSFPGTGFYEQYF
clone_size: many
d_call: NA
v_call: TRBV11-2
j_call: TRBJ2-7

cdr3_nt: TGTGCCAGTAGTATGGCCAGATTCTCTGGGGCCAACGTCCTGACTTTC
cdr3_aa: CASSMARFSGANVLTF
clone_size: once
d_call: NA
v_call: TRBV19
j_call: TRBJ2-6

cdr3_nt: TGTGCCAGCAGCGAGACAGGGGCGGCTCAGCCCCAGCATTTT
cdr3_aa: CASSETGAAQPQHF
clone_size: NA
d_call: TRBD1
v_call: TRBV7-9
j_call: TRBJ1-5

cdr3_nt: TGTGCCAGCAGCGGGGACAACGAAGATACGCAGTATTTT
cdr3_aa: CASSGDNEDTQYF
clone_size: NA
d_call: NA
v_call: TRBV2
j_call: TRBJ2-3

cdr3_nt: TGTGCCAGCAAGGGGTTGGGCAATCAGCCCCAGCATTTT
cdr3_aa: CASKGLGNQPQHF
clone_size: NA
d_call: NA
v_call: TRBV2
j_call: TRBJ1-5

cdr3_nt: TGTGCCAGCAGGACCGGGACAGGGGGGACCTACGAGCAGTACTTC
cdr3_aa: CASRTGTGGTYEQYF
clone_size: once
d_call: TRBD1
v_call: TRBV28
j_call: TRBJ2-7

cdr3_nt: TGTGCCAGTACCAAAGGAGGGACAGTGAACACTGAAGCTTTCTTT
cdr3_aa: CASTKGGTVNTEAFF
clone_size: few
d_call: TRBD1
v_call: TRBV19
j_call: TRBJ1-1

cdr3_nt: TGTGCCAGCAGCCATAATAGCGGGAGCAACACCGGGGAGCTGTTTTTT
cdr3_aa: CASSHNSGSNTGELFF
clone_size: NA
d_call: TRBD2
v_call: TRBV7-2
j_call: TRBJ2-2

cdr3_nt: TGTGCCAGCAGCCGAGACACCTCTGGAAACACCATATATTTT
cdr3_aa: CASSRDTSGNTIYF
clone_size: once
d_call: NA
v_call: TRBV5-4
j_call: TRBJ1-3

cdr3_nt: TGTGCCAGCAGCTTAGATTCGACTAGCGGGAGTTACGAGCAGTACTTC
cdr3_aa: CASSLDSTSGSYEQYF
clone_size: NA
d_call: TRBD2
v_call: TRBV11-3
j_call: TRBJ2-7

cdr3_nt: TGCGCCAGCAGTGACGATGGACTTACCCGCACAGATACGCAGTATTTT
cdr3_aa: CASSDDGLTRTDTQYF
clone_size: NA
d_call: NA
v_call: TRBV10-1
j_call: TRBJ2-3

cdr3_nt: TGTGCCAGCAGCCCGCGGGGAGGGGCCTACAATGAGCAGTTCTTC
cdr3_aa: CASSPRGGAYNEQFF
clone_size: NA
d_call: TRBD2
v_call: TRBV27
j_call: TRBJ2-1

cdr3_nt: TGTGCCAGCGGGGCTTACACAGATACGCAGTATTTT
cdr3_aa: CASGAYTDTQYF
clone_size: NA
d_call: NA
v_call: TRBV2
j_call: TRBJ2-3

cdr3_nt: TGTGCCAGCAGTGATACGGGGGTGGGAAACACCATATATTTT
cdr3_aa: CASSDTGVGNTIYF
clone_size: NA
d_call: NA
v_call: TRBV25-1
j_call: TRBJ1-3

cdr3_nt: TGTGCCAGCAGCTTCGGACAGGGCCTAAATCAGCCCCAGCATTTT
cdr3_aa: CASSFGQGLNQPQHF
clone_size: NA
d_call: TRBD1
v_call: TRBV7-2
j_call: TRBJ1-5

cdr3_nt: TGTGCCAGTAGTTCTGGACAGGGAAGCGAAAACATTCAGTACTTC
cdr3_aa: CASSSGQGSENIQYF
clone_size: few
d_call: TRBD1
v_call: TRBV19
j_call: TRBJ2-4

cdr3_nt: TGCAGCGTTCAACCCAGGGGGGGGGAGACCCAGTACTTC
cdr3_aa: CSVQPRGGETQYF
clone_size: NA
d_call: NA
v_call: TRBV29-1
j_call: TRBJ2-5